Shown below are 12 T cell receptor beta chains from a single sample sequenced in a study of blood T cell repertoires in COVID-19. Sequenced by immunoSEQ multiplex PCR; TCRdb stores in-frame clones only, minus some. The table includes some 340,000 clones, around 85% detected once. Sequencing was performed on peripheral blood. The receptors here all came from a woman aged 18 to 35 with acute or convalescent COVID-19.

The chain carries TRBV2 and TRBJ1-4, with D uncertain. The CDR3 has 14 amino acids. Germline V gene data show CDR1 as SNHLY and CDR2 as FYNNEI. The ends were cut back, 7 bases at V and 0 bases at J, with 9 bases in the middle. DNA for the CDR3: TGTGCCAGCATCCGGGATACAACTAATGAAAAACTGTTTTTT. It encodes CASIRDTTNEKLFF.

J is TRBJ2-3 and V is TRBV3-1 (or the pseudogene TRBV3-2), with 9 positions matching TRBD1. This CDR3 is 13 amino acids long. Trimming removed 4 bases from V and 14 bases from J; junction bases left unmatched: 10. The germline CDR1 and CDR2 sequences are LGHDT and YNNKEL (reference sequence). The CDR3 DNA is TGTGCCAGCAGCCTGAATCCGGGACAGGGCTCGTATTTT. Amino acid sequence: CASSLNPGQGSYF.

The genes are TRBV19 and TRBJ1-4, with TRBD1 as a possible D gene (5 bases). The V gene's germline CDR1 is LNHDA and CDR2 SQIVND (reference sequence). V was pared by 5 bases and J by 8 bases, with 12 bases between. The CDR3 covers 13 residues. CDR3 sequence reads: CASSSRVGEKLFF. The DNA for the CDR3 is TGTGCCAGTAGTTCCAGGGTAGGGGAAAAACTGTTTTTT.

J is TRBJ1-2 and V is TRBV28; D remains ambiguous. This CDR3 is built from 10 residues. Trimming removed 8 bases from V and 5 bases from J, with 6 bases in between. Germline-derived CDR1 and CDR2 are MDHEN and SYDVKM. CDR3 DNA: TGTGCCAGCCACGGTTATGGCTACACCTTC. Residues: CASHGYGYTF.

The CDR3 here is CASSVGVQRSYNSPLHF. In nucleotides, the CDR3 is TGTGCCAGCAGCGTAGGGGTGCAGAGGTCCTATAATTCACCCCTCCACTTT. The chain combines TRBV9 with TRBJ1-6; D gene ambiguous. V dropped 0 bases and J dropped 1 base, with 11 bases sitting between them. The CDR3 contains 17 residues. Germline values: CDR1 SGDLS, CDR2 YYNGEE.

This sequence joins TRBV27 and TRBJ2-7, with 7 nucleotides matching TRBD2. This CDR3 region has 14 residues. Per the germline V gene, CDR1 is MNHEY and CDR2 is SMNVEV (reference sequence). The ends lost 5 bases at V and 5 bases at J; junction bases unmatched: 9. The CDR3 spells CASSSGMQGHEQYF. CDR3 nucleotides: TGTGCCAGCAGTAGCGGGATGCAGGGCCACGAGCAGTACTTC.

J is TRBJ1-3 and V is TRBV28; D gene ambiguous. The germline V gene encodes CDR1 MDHEN and CDR2 SYDVKM. The V and J ends lost 5 bases and 2 bases respectively, with 19 bases between them. The CDR3 has 17 residues. The CDR3 loop is CASSPPVPGSTGNTIYF. The CDR3 coding sequence is TGTGCCAGCAGTCCCCCTGTCCCGGGAAGTACTGGAAACACCATATATTTT.

Concerning this clone: At one boundary the junction diverges from the germline segment, which might be a read error. The chain recombines TRBV6-5 with TRBJ2-7, with TRBD1 matching over 9 bases. This CDR3 contains 15 residues. CDR1 MNHEY and CDR2 SVGAGI come from the germline V gene. CDR3 coding DNA: TGTGCCAGCAGTGACTCCCGGGACAGGGTCTACGAGCAGTACTTC. Residues: CASSDSRDRVYEQYF.

V gene TRBV5-5 combines with J gene TRBJ2-7; possible D gene TRBD1, 5 bases. The V gene lost 0 bases and the J gene lost 7 bases, with 20 bases spanning the gap. The germline V gene has CDR1 SGHKS and CDR2 YYEKEE (reference sequence). There are 16 residues in the CDR3. Here the CDR3 reads CASSLVIGALPGEQYF. The CDR3 nucleotides read TGTGCCAGCAGCTTGGTTATAGGGGCGCTACCTGGGGAGCAGTACTTC.

This rearrangement joins TRBV7-8 to TRBJ2-3, with TRBD1 matching 10 bases. This CDR3 region has 15 residues. Trimming at V came to 4 bases and at J to 2 bases, leaving 3 bases not matched to a gene. Germline V gene data show CDR1 as SGHVS and CDR2 as FQNEAQ. The CDR3 DNA reads as TGTGCCAGCAGCTCGGACAGGGGGGACACAGATACGCAGTATTTT. As protein: CASSSDRGDTDTQYF.

The chain has TRBV18 and TRBJ2-7; no clear D. Germline CDR1 and CDR2: KGHSH and LQKENI. The CDR3 is 14 residues long. Trimming removed 1 base from V and 2 bases from J, with 9 bases in between. The CDR3 DNA is TGTGCCAGCTCACCACAAACCCAGACCTACGAGCAGTACTTC. It is translated as CASSPQTQTYEQYF.

This clone was picked up one time. The chain couples TRBV4-1 to TRBJ1-5; 9 bases align to TRBD1. Trimming took 4 bases from V and 9 from J; bases not matched to a gene: 16. This CDR3 has 17 residues. Germline-derived CDR1 and CDR2 are MGHRA and YSYEKL. The CDR3 nucleotides are TGCGCCAGCAGCCGGAAGAAGAGGCGGACAGGGGAACGGCCCCAGCATTTT. Residues: CASSRKKRRTGERPQHF.